This T cell receptor (beta chain) was profiled in a study of blood T cells in healthy people across ages. Study information: Template-switching capture recovered about one barcoded beta molecule per two T cells. Study observations and caveats: Strong correlation was found linking TCR beta diversity to naive T cell percentage. Researchers said unsorted PBMCs prevented a conclusive naive versus antigen-experienced comparison.

This clonotype was seen only a few times. What it binds is unknown. The use of a sample-barcoded 5' primer and a J-beta primer mix characterized a second PCR of roughly 6 to 11 cycles. Each sample yielded at least 3 million CDR3-containing paired-end reads. TCRdb recomputed calls from the 5' RACE reads with MiXCR, one row per CDR3 protein. The top ten hold roughly 17% of the sample, which has just under 900,000 distinct CDR3 sequences, about 30% seen once. With 4 bases clipped from V and 2 bases from J, the junction kept 6 bases outside the gene matches. Looked up from germline, CDR1 is SSHAT and CDR2 is FNYEAQ (reference sequence). The CDR3 loop spans 17 amino acids.

Sequenced sample: blood. The TCR originated in a woman at least 80 years old in good health. The V and J genes are TRBV7-7 and TRBJ2-2; 11 nucleotides match TRBD2. As DNA, the CDR3 is TGTGCCAGCAGCTCGGTAGCGGGGGGGCTAAACACCGGGGAGCTGTTTTTT. Translated: CASSSVAGGLNTGELFF.